The 27 T cell receptor beta chains below all came from one sample that was sequenced in a study of regulatory dendritic cells for organ transplantation. Method: immunoSEQ multiplex PCR; TCRdb's copy keeps in-frame clones and lacks some. Here the sample spans roughly 30,000 clones, approximately 81% being singletons. The sequenced sample was naive CD8+ T cells from blood. Sample subset: CD45RA+ naive T cells. The receptors were sampled from a human donor in good health.

This rearrangement joins TRBV5-1 to TRBJ1-1; D ambiguous. This CDR3 contains 14 residues. Per the germline V gene, CDR1 is SGHRS and CDR2 is YFSETQ. With 2 bases removed from V and 4 bases from J, the gap between germline ends came to 12 bases. The CDR3, as DNA: TGCGCCAGCAGCTTCAATTCAGGTAGCACTGAAGCTTTCTTT. Residues: CASSFNSGSTEAFF.

The chain recombines TRBV6-5 with TRBJ1-2, with D tentatively TRBD1 (5 bases). The CDR3 is made up of 15 amino acids. The V and J ends lost 6 bases and 6 bases respectively, with 20 bases between them. Germline CDR1 and CDR2: MNHEY and SVGAGI. In nucleotides, the CDR3 is TGTGCCAGCAGCCGTCCTAGCGGGGGGATTAATGGCTACACCTTC. Its protein product is CASSRPSGGINGYTF.

This clone was seen more than once but under ten times. Here the CDR3 DNA reads TGTGCCAGCAGTTTATCGGACAGGAACACTGAAGCTTTCTTT. This encodes CASSLSDRNTEAFF. The V gene is TRBV27, the J gene TRBJ1-1; perhaps TRBD1 as D (6 bases). CDR3 size: 14 residues. Per germline, CDR1 MNHEY and CDR2 SMNVEV (reference sequence). V was pared by 0 bases and J by 1 base, with 6 bases between.

This clone turned up a few times. The V and J genes are TRBV7-9 and TRBJ1-1; D is undetermined. Trimming cost V 5 bases and J 1 base, with 8 bases left between them. The CDR3 covers 13 residues. CDR1 SEHNR and CDR2 FQNEAQ come from the germline V gene (reference sequence). The DNA of the CDR3 is TGTGCCAGCAGCCCAGGTACGAACACTGAAGCTTTCTTT. It specifies CASSPGTNTEAFF.

This clone was seen only a few times. The same CDR3 also results from other DNA sequences found in this sample. V and J are TRBV4-1 and TRBJ2-7, with 7 positions matching TRBD1. This CDR3 region has 14 residues. Germline V gives CDR1 MGHRA, CDR2 YSYEKL. V lost 4 bases to trimming and J lost 2 bases; unmatched junction nucleotides: 5. CDR3 nucleotide sequence: TGCGCCAGCAGCCGGGGGCAGGGGGCCTACGAGCAGTACTTC. Translation: CASSRGQGAYEQYF.

This clone was observed once. V and J are TRBV7-2 and TRBJ2-3; 12 bases line up with TRBD2. CDR1 and CDR2 from the germline V gene are SGHTA and FQGNSA. The CDR3 covers 15 residues. V dropped 5 bases and J dropped 5; count of bases not matched to a gene: 5. The CDR3 DNA follows: TGTGCCAGCAGCCGGGCGGGACTAGCGGGAGATACGCAGTATTTT. This sequence encodes CASSRAGLAGDTQYF. The complete variable domain, with remaining parts taken from reference TRBV7-2 and TRBJ2-3, reads GAGVSQSPSNKVTEKGKDVELRCDPISGHTALYWYRQSLGQGLEFLIYFQGNSAPDKSGLPSDRFSAERTGGSVSTLTIQRTQQEDSAVYLCASSRAGLAGDTQYFGPGTRLTVL.

On this clone itself: Other DNA sequences within the sample encode an identical CDR3. This chain joins TRBV7-9 and TRBJ2-1, with D possibly TRBD2 on 5 matching bases. V lost 2 bases to trimming and J lost 0 bases, with 8 bases between them. From germline, CDR1 is SEHNR and CDR2 FQNEAQ (reference sequence). There are 15 residues in the CDR3. CDR3 nucleotide sequence: TGTGCCAGCAGCTTATCTGGGAGCTCCTACAATGAGCAGTTCTTC. Its protein is CASSLSGSSYNEQFF.

This chain connects TRBV12-2 to TRBJ2-1; TRBD2, as called in the table, went unchecked against the DNA. TRBV12-2 is designated a pseudogene. The CDR3 is 15 amino acids. CDR3 protein: CASLLPGGASNEQFF. CDR3 nucleotide sequence: TGTGCAAGTCTCCTCCCGGGGGGGGCCTCCAATGAGCAGTTCTTC.

V is TRBV19 and J is TRBJ2-2, with D uncertain. V was shortened by 3 bases and J by 4 bases, with 9 bases between the two germline ends. The CDR3 length is 14 residues. In germline, CDR1 is LNHDA, CDR2 SQIVND (reference sequence). Written as DNA, the CDR3 is TGTGCCAGTAGTATGGCGGCCGCCACCGGGGAGCTGTTTTTT. It specifies CASSMAAATGELFF.

As concerns this clone: Mismatch with germline at one junction end may stem from a read error. The chain uses TRBV5-1 and TRBJ2-2, with TRBD2 as a possible D gene (5 bases). Germline V lookup: CDR1 SGHRS, CDR2 YFSETQ. The CDR3 is made up of 17 amino acids. In DNA form, the CDR3 reads TGCGCCAGCAGCTCCCGTTCATCGAGGGTTTGGACCGGGGAGCTGCTTTTT. Protein product: CASSSRSSRVWTGELLF.

This chain joins TRBV6-1 and TRBJ2-2, with D possibly TRBD2 on 5 matching bases. Germline loops: CDR1 MNHNS, CDR2 SASEGT. The CDR3 length is 13 residues. V lost 7 bases and J lost 3, with 9 bases in between. CDR3 sequence (DNA): TGTGCCAGCACCGGAGGATACACCGGGGAGCTGTTTTTT. It translates to CASTGGYTGELFF.

V is TRBV18 and J is TRBJ2-1; 7 nucleotides line up with TRBD2. This CDR3 has 13 residues. Germline V lookup: CDR1 KGHSH, CDR2 LQKENI. Losses at the gene ends were 3 bases for V and 6 bases for J; bases not matched to a gene: 2. The CDR3 region is CASSPGTINEQFF. CDR3 nucleotide sequence: TGTGCCAGCTCACCGGGGACTATCAATGAGCAGTTCTTC.

CDR3 protein: CASSQGSNTEAFF. CDR3 nucleotides: TGCGCCAGCAGCCAAGGGAGCAACACTGAAGCTTTCTTT. The chain carries TRBV4-1 and TRBJ1-1; D gene unclear. Between the trimmed V and J ends, which lost 1 base and 2 bases, there was a span of 5 bases. This CDR3 spans 13 amino acids. From germline, CDR1 is MGHRA and CDR2 YSYEKL.

The chain joins TRBV12-5 to TRBJ1-6; the match to TRBD1 covers 7 bases. The germline V gene encodes CDR1 LGHNT and CDR2 FRNRAP. Losses at the gene ends were 1 base for V and 5 bases for J; bases not matched to a gene: 8. The CDR3 totals 17 residues. The chain's CDR3 is CASGLEGRGLNNSPLHF. The DNA for the CDR3 is TGTGCTAGTGGTTTGGAAGGCAGGGGGTTAAATAATTCACCCCTCCACTTT.

CDR3: CASKFTGSGANVLTF. Here the CDR3 DNA reads TGTGCCAGCAAGTTCACGGGCTCTGGGGCCAACGTCCTGACTTTC. The chain couples TRBV6-5 to TRBJ2-6; D gene uncertain. The CDR3 runs 15 residues. Trimming cost V 7 bases and J 0 bases, with 10 bases left between them. Germline loops: CDR1 MNHEY, CDR2 SVGAGI.

The V gene is TRBV11-2, the J gene TRBJ1-2; D perhaps matches TRBD1 (6 bases). V was shortened by 0 bases and J by 4 bases, with 12 bases between the two germline ends. CDR1 and CDR2 (germline): SGHAT, FQNNGV. The CDR3 is 15 residues long. CDR3 loop: CASSLEGTPAYGYTF. The CDR3 bases are TGTGCCAGCAGCTTAGAAGGGACACCCGCCTATGGCTACACCTTC. Full variable domain (rest looked up from reference TRBV11-2 and TRBJ1-2): EAGVAQSPRYKIIEKRQSVAFWCNPISGHATLYWYQQILGQGPKLLIQFQNNGVVDDSQLPKDRFSAERLKGVDSTLKIQPAKLEDSAVYLCASSLEGTPAYGYTFGSGTRLTVV.

V is TRBV25-1 and J is TRBJ2-1, with TRBD1 matching over 10 bases. The CDR3 runs 17 residues. The J segment lost 1 base and the V segment lost 5 bases, leaving 8 bases of the junction unmatched. Germline CDR1 MGHDK, CDR2 SYGVNS. In nucleotides, the CDR3 is TGTGCCAGCAGTTCCGGGACAGGGGTCAGATCCTACAATGAGCAGTTCTTC. This gives the protein CASSSGTGVRSYNEQFF.

V usage is TRBV2 and J usage is TRBJ2-5, with no clear D. This CDR3 comprises 13 residues. The V end was cut by 6 bases, the J end by 2 bases, with 10 bases between. Germline CDR1 and CDR2: SNHLY and FYNNEI. In DNA, the CDR3 is TGTGCCAGCAGGACACCACTTCAAGAGACCCAGTACTTC. It specifies CASRTPLQETQYF.

The CDR3, as DNA: TGTGCCAGCAGTTACGCCCGGGACAACCAAGAGACCCAGTACTTC. Its translation is CASSYARDNQETQYF. This chain joins TRBV6-5 and TRBJ2-5; D possibly corresponds to TRBD1 (6 bases). The CDR3 consists of 15 residues. V shed 2 bases and J shed 0 bases, with 10 bases lying between them. Germline V lookup: CDR1 MNHEY, CDR2 SVGAGI.

The chain recombines TRBV6-5 with TRBJ2-2; 10 bases are shared with TRBD2. The CDR3 is 15 residues long. Germline values: CDR1 MNHEY, CDR2 SVGAGI. V gave up 6 bases and J gave up 4 bases; unmatched junction bases: 5. In nucleotides, the CDR3 is TGTGCCAGCAGACGGGGACTAGCGCGCACCGGGGAGCTGTTTTTT. Translating it yields CASRRGLARTGELFF.

The rearrangement uses TRBV5-1 and TRBJ1-2, with no clear D. CDR3 length equals 12 residues. The germline CDR1 and CDR2 sequences are SGHRS and YFSETQ. V lost 4 bases, J lost 6 bases, and 10 bases lay in between. The CDR3 DNA sequence: TGCGCCAGCAGCGGAGGAAAGGATGGCTACACCTTC. This encodes CASSGGKDGYTF.

This clone was observed a few times. The chain's CDR3 is CASSSIAYEQYF. Written as DNA, the CDR3 is TGTGCCAGCAGCTCCATTGCCTACGAGCAGTACTTC. This chain links TRBV7-9 with TRBJ2-7, with D unresolved. V dropped 4 bases and J dropped 2 bases, with 6 bases sitting between them. There are 12 residues in the CDR3. Germline CDR1 SEHNR, CDR2 FQNEAQ (reference sequence).

This chain uses TRBV14 with TRBJ2-3, with D hard to call. The V gene lost 6 bases and the J gene lost 6 bases, with 13 bases spanning the gap. The CDR3 is 13 amino acids. Germline V gene lookup returns CDR1 SGHDN and CDR2 FVKESK. The CDR3 reads CASSTYYADTQYF. The CDR3 DNA reads TGTGCCAGCAGTACCTACTATGCGGATACGCAGTATTTT.

V gene TRBV9 combines with J gene TRBJ2-1, with a tentative D call TRBD2 (7 bases). The V end lost 3 bases, the J end lost 4 bases, and 32 bases lay between the germline ends. CDR1 is SGDLS, CDR2 YYNGEE, per germline. This CDR3 is built from 21 residues. The CDR3 bases are TGTGCCAGCAGCGAGGGCGTCATTGGGGGGACGGGGGGACATGATTACAATGAGCAGTTCTTC. Its translation is CASSEGVIGGTGGHDYNEQFF.

The gene calls are TRBV6-5 and TRBJ1-1, with D maybe TRBD1 (5 bases). Trimming took 6 bases from V and 1 from J, leaving 9 bases between them. Germline loops: CDR1 MNHEY, CDR2 SVGAGI. The CDR3 consists of 13 residues. The CDR3 here is CASRLDRNTEAFF. CDR3 DNA: TGTGCCAGCAGACTCGACAGGAACACTGAAGCTTTCTTT.

The V and J genes are TRBV5-4 and TRBJ1-5; 9 bases fit TRBD1. There are 15 residues in the CDR3. V was pared by 4 bases and J by 4 bases, with 6 bases of the junction left unmatched. Germline CDR1 reads SGHNT; CDR2 reads YYREEE (reference sequence). In DNA, the CDR3 is TGTGCCAGCAGCGCGGGACAGGGCCAAAATCAGCCCCAGCATTTT. It translates to CASSAGQGQNQPQHF. Looking up the rest from reference TRBV5-4 and TRBJ1-5 gives the full variable domain: ETGVTQSPTHLIKTRGQQVTLRCSSQSGHNTVSWYQQALGQGPQFIFQYYREEENGRGNFPPRFSGLQFPNYSSELNVNALELDDSALYLCASSAGQGQNQPQHFGDGTRLSIL.

CDR3 coding DNA: TGTGCCAGCAGCTTGGCCCCCTTCGACAGGGTTCAGCCCCAGCATTTT. This codes for CASSLAPFDRVQPQHF. The chain uses TRBV5-5 and TRBJ1-5, with 7 bases fitting TRBD1. Germline V lookup: CDR1 SGHKS, CDR2 YYEKEE (reference sequence). This CDR3 has 16 amino acids. The V and J ends lost 0 bases and 6 bases, in that order; junction bases with no gene match: 9.